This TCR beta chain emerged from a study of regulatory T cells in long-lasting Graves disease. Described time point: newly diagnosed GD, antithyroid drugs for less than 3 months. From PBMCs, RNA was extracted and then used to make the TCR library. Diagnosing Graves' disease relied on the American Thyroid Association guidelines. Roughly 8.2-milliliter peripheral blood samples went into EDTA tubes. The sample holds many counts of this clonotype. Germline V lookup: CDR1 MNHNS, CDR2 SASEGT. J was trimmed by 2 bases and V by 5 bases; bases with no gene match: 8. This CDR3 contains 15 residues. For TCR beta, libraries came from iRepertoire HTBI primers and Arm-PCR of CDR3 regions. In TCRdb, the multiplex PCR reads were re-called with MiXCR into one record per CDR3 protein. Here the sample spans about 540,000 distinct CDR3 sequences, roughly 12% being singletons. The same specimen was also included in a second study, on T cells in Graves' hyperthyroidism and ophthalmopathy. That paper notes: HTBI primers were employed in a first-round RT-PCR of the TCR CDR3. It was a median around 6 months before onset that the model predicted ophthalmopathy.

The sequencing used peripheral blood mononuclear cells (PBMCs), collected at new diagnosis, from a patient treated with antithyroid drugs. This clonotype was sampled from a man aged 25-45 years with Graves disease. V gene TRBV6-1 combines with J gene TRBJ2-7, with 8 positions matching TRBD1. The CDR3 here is CASSRPSTGAYEQYF. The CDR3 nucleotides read TGTGCCAGCAGTCGACCATCGACAGGGGCCTACGAGCAGTACTTC.